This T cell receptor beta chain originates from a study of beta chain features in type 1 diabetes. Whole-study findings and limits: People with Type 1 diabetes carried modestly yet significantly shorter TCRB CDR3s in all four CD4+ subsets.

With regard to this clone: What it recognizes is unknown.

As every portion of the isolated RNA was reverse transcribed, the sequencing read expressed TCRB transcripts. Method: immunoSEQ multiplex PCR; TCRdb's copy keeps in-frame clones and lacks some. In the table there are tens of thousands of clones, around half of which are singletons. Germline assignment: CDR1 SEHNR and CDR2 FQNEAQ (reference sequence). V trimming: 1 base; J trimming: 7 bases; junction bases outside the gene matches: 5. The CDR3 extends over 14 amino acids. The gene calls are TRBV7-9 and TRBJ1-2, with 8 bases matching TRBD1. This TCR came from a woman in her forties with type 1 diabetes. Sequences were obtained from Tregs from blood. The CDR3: CASSLGQGRGGYTF. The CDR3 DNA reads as TGTGCCAGCAGCTTAGGACAGGGGCGTGGTGGCTACACCTTC.